The 30 T cell receptor beta chains reported below all come from one sample, sequenced in a study of cytotoxic CD8 clonotypes in ibrutinib-treated CLL. TCRdb's table, derived via immunoSEQ multiplex PCR, lists solely in-frame clones and lacks some. The sample has 110,000 to 150,000 clones, around three quarters seen once; the top ten hold 10% to 15%. The material was PBMCs, obtained after 12 months of ibrutinib treatment. These receptors originate from a human donor with chronic lymphocytic leukemia.

For this clone: The sample holds other DNA sequences that translate to the same CDR3. J is TRBJ1-1 and V is TRBV5-1; TRBD1 is a possible D gene (5 bases). This CDR3 has 14 amino acids. Germline V CDR1 and CDR2: SGHRS, YFSETQ. Trimming pared 0 bases from V and 1 base from J, leaving 7 bases between. The CDR3 loop is CASSLDRPNTEAFF. DNA for the CDR3: TGCGCCAGCAGCTTGGACAGGCCGAACACTGAAGCTTTCTTT.

This chain links TRBV28 with TRBJ2-1; 14 positions match TRBD2. This CDR3 is 16 amino acids long. After removal of 4 bases from V and 8 bases from J, the junction contained 7 bases not matched to a gene. CDR1 and CDR2 (germline): MDHEN, SYDVKM. The CDR3 spells CASSWAVTSGRDEQFF. The CDR3 nucleotides read TGTGCCAGCAGTTGGGCTGTGACTAGCGGGAGGGATGAGCAGTTCTTC.

Only a few counts were recorded for this clone. One end of the junction varies from germline; a read error may be responsible. V and J are TRBV7-9 and TRBJ2-7; 7 bases line up with TRBD2. The germline V gene has CDR1 SEHNR and CDR2 FQNEAQ (reference sequence). The CDR3 length is 17 residues. CDR3 region: CASSSGGLTSAAYEQYF. In nucleotides, the CDR3 is TGTGCCAGCAGCTCAGGTGGCCTCACTAGCGCCGCCTATGAGCAGTACTTC.

V is TRBV4-2 and J is TRBJ2-7; a possible D gene is TRBD2 (6 bases). CDR1 is LGHNA, CDR2 YNFKEQ, per germline. The CDR3 spans 14 residues. The V end lost 3 bases, the J end lost 1 base, and 10 bases lay between the germline ends. CDR3 DNA sequence: TGTGCCAGCAGCCATGTGGGGACTTCCTACGAGCAGTACTTC. Translated, it gives CASSHVGTSYEQYF.

The chain uses TRBV7-2 and TRBJ2-7; 8 nucleotides agree with TRBD2. Germline CDR1 reads SGHTA; CDR2 reads FQGNSA. The CDR3 consists of 19 residues. Trimming removed 3 bases from V and 0 bases from J; junction bases left unmatched: 16. The CDR3 loop is CASSFPVKSGRSSSYEQYF. CDR3 DNA sequence: TGTGCCAGCAGCTTTCCGGTAAAAAGCGGGAGATCGAGCTCCTACGAGCAGTACTTC.

The CDR3 bases are TGTGCCAGCAGTTCGGACAGACTAAGAACGAGCTCTGGGGCCAACGTCCTGACTTTC. Residues: CASSSDRLRTSSGANVLTF. J is TRBJ2-6 and V is TRBV27; a weak D match, TRBD1 (6 bases). This CDR3 has 19 amino acids. CDR1 and CDR2 (germline): MNHEY, SMNVEV (reference sequence). The V end was cut by 4 bases, the J end by 0 bases, with 19 bases between.

The rearrangement joins TRBV6-5 to TRBJ2-3; 10 bases align to TRBD2. The CDR3 has 14 residues. From germline, CDR1 is MNHEY and CDR2 SVGAGI. V shed 10 bases, J shed 0 bases, and the junction held 4 bases outside the gene matches. DNA of the CDR3: TGTGCCATACGGACTAGCGGTAGCACAGATACGCAGTATTTT. It is translated as CAIRTSGSTDTQYF.

This chain uses TRBV6-1 with TRBJ1-1; D not resolved. The V gene's germline CDR1 is MNHNS and CDR2 SASEGT. The CDR3 sequence is 14 residues long. Trimming removed 2 bases at V and 4 bases at J, with 11 bases between. CDR3 nucleotide sequence: TGTGCCAGCAGTGAACAGGCTGGAGCCACTGAAGCTTTCTTT. Its translation is CASSEQAGATEAFF.

The chain uses TRBV11-2 and TRBJ2-3; D is possibly TRBD1 (6 bases). The ends were cut back, 7 bases at V and 2 bases at J, with 28 bases in the middle. This CDR3 is 19 amino acids long. From germline, CDR1 is SGHAT and CDR2 FQNNGV. The CDR3 is CASTKTGVEGDLYTDTQYF. The CDR3, as DNA: TGTGCCAGCACTAAAACTGGGGTCGAGGGGGACCTTTACACAGATACGCAGTATTTT.

J is TRBJ2-1 and V is TRBV7-2; 8 nucleotides match TRBD2. The CDR3 length is 13 residues. The trim removed 6 bases at V and 5 bases at J, leaving 3 bases unmatched. CDR1 is SGHTA, CDR2 FQGNSA, per germline. This CDR3 reads CASRLAADNEQFF. DNA of the CDR3: TGTGCCAGCAGACTAGCGGCAGACAATGAGCAGTTCTTC.

CDR3 nucleotide sequence: TGCGCCAGCAGACGACAGCCCGGGGCAGCCCAGCATTTT. Protein: CASRRQPGAAQHF. The J gene is TRBJ1-5, the V gene TRBV5-1, with TRBD1 as a possible D gene (5 bases). CDR1 is SGHRS and CDR2 is YFSETQ in the germline V gene. The CDR3 loop spans 13 amino acids. Trimming took off 5 bases at V and 11 bases at J, with 17 bases between the two ends.

V usage is TRBV2 and J usage is TRBJ1-2; D uncertain. The CDR3 covers 11 residues. CDR1 and CDR2 (germline): SNHLY, FYNNEI. V shed 4 bases and J shed 4 bases, with 4 bases lying between them. CDR3 bases: TGTGCCAGCAGTGTCAGCTATGGCTACACCTTC. Its translation is CASSVSYGYTF.

This rearrangement joins TRBV2 to TRBJ1-6, with TRBD1 identical over 8 bases. The CDR3 runs to 13 residues. The V segment lost 11 bases and the J segment 13 bases; nucleotides outside the gene matches: 13. Germline V gene data show CDR1 as SNHLY and CDR2 as FYNNEI. The CDR3 spells CAGQGERRTPLHF. CDR3 nucleotides: TGTGCCGGACAGGGAGAGCGTAGGACGCCCCTCCACTTT. Full variable domain (remainder filled in from reference TRBV2 and TRBJ1-6): EPEVTQTPSHQVTQMGQEVILRCVPISNHLYFYWYRQILGQKVEFLVSFYNNEISEKSEIFDDQFSVERPDGSNFTLKIRSTKLEDSAMYFCAGQGERRTPLHFGNGTRLTVT.

This clone has just one count. This chain connects TRBV27 to TRBJ2-2; weak D call: TRBD2 (5 bases). With 4 bases removed from V and 9 bases from J, the gap between germline ends came to 12 bases. Germline-derived CDR1 and CDR2 are MNHEY and SMNVEV (reference sequence). The length of the CDR3 is 13 residues. CDR3 amino acids: CASSSRGGRELFF. The CDR3 DNA sequence: TGTGCCAGCAGTTCCCGGGGTGGGCGGGAGCTGTTTTTT.

A few counts support this clone. The rearrangement joins TRBV4-2 to TRBJ2-3; a weak D match, TRBD2 (6 bases). Trimming stripped 0 bases from V and 11 bases from J, with 12 bases between. Germline CDR1 is LGHNA and CDR2 is YNFKEQ. CDR3 size: 13 residues. CDR3 amino acids: CASSQDRRDWQYF. Here the CDR3 DNA reads TGTGCCAGCAGCCAAGATCGCCGGGACTGGCAGTATTTT.

This chain links TRBV7-9 with TRBJ2-3, with D possibly TRBD1 on 6 matching bases. V was clipped by 4 bases and J by 0 bases, with 11 bases between them. Germline lookup yields CDR1 SEHNR and CDR2 FQNEAQ (reference sequence). This CDR3 comprises 15 residues. This CDR3 is CASSSRTASTDTQYF. The CDR3 nucleotides read TGTGCCAGCAGCTCGAGGACAGCCAGCACAGATACGCAGTATTTT.

The rearrangement uses TRBV5-5 and TRBJ1-1; tentatively, D is TRBD1 (5 bases). Trimming cost V 2 bases and J 5 bases, with 16 bases left between them. CDR1 is SGHKS, CDR2 YYEKEE, per germline (reference sequence). CDR3 length: 15 amino acids. The CDR3: CASSFTPGGGTEAFF. The DNA for the CDR3 is TGTGCCAGCAGCTTTACCCCTGGGGGAGGTACTGAAGCTTTCTTT.

The chain recombines TRBV5-4 with TRBJ2-7, with D perhaps matching TRBD1 (6 bases). Trimming took off 6 bases at V and 7 bases at J, with 20 bases between the two ends. Germline CDR1 is SGHNT and CDR2 is YYREEE (reference sequence). CDR3 length: 14 amino acids. The CDR3 sequence: CASTLTGSQGEQYF. CDR3 DNA: TGTGCCAGCACTCTGACCGGGTCCCAGGGGGAGCAGTACTTC. The full variable domain, completed using reference TRBV5-4 and TRBJ2-7, is ETGVTQSPTHLIKTRGQQVTLRCSSQSGHNTVSWYQQALGQGPQFIFQYYREEENGRGNFPPRFSGLQFPNYSSELNVNALELDDSALYLCASTLTGSQGEQYFGPGTRLTVT.

The chain employs TRBV10-3 and TRBJ2-2; no reliable D call. Trimming stripped 0 bases from V and 13 bases from J, with 9 bases between. From germline, CDR1 is ENHRY and CDR2 SYGVKD. The CDR3 sequence is 12 residues long. The CDR3 loop reads CAISESTGRLFF. DNA of the CDR3: TGTGCCATCAGTGAGTCCACTGGCAGGCTGTTTTTT.

CDR3 DNA: TGTGCCAGCAGCTTAGTGGACTGGGAGTGGAGGGACTATGGCTACACCTTC. Protein sequence: CASSLVDWEWRDYGYTF. V gene TRBV11-2 combines with J gene TRBJ1-2; no firm D call. Germline V gene sequence: CDR1 SGHAT, CDR2 FQNNGV. The CDR3 runs 17 residues. V gave up 1 base and J gave up 3 bases, with 18 bases separating them.

The chain combines TRBV5-1 with TRBJ2-1; D is possibly TRBD1 or TRBD2 (5 bases each). The CDR3 is made up of 15 amino acids. V gave up 4 bases and J gave up 3 bases, with 14 bases separating them. CDR1 and CDR2 from the germline V gene are SGHRS and YFSETQ. CDR3 nucleotide sequence: TGCGCCAGCAGCACCGGGCCTGGGGGCTACAATGAGCAGTTCTTC. Its translation is CASSTGPGGYNEQFF.

This clone was found a few times. Other DNA sequences of this sample code for an identical CDR3. The V gene is TRBV18, the J gene TRBJ1-1; D remains ambiguous. The CDR3 is made up of 13 amino acids. V shed 0 bases and J shed 2 bases, with 4 bases lying between them. CDR1 KGHSH and CDR2 LQKENI come from the germline V gene. Here the CDR3 DNA reads TGTGCCAGCTCACCACCCAGAAACACTGAAGCTTTCTTT. Encoded protein: CASSPPRNTEAFF.

J is TRBJ2-4 and V is TRBV15; possibly TRBD1 or TRBD2 for D (5 bases each). V was clipped by 3 bases and J by 6 bases, with 18 bases between them. The CDR3 is 16 amino acids. Germline V gives CDR1 LNHNV, CDR2 YYDKDF (reference sequence). The CDR3 loop is CATSSSPPGPRNIQYF. Written as DNA, the CDR3 is TGTGCCACCAGCAGTTCCCCGCCGGGACCTCGAAACATTCAGTACTTC.

This chain connects TRBV2 to TRBJ1-2, with 9 bases fitting TRBD1. The CDR3 length is 13 residues. Germline lookup yields CDR1 SNHLY and CDR2 FYNNEI. The junction had 4 bases not matched to a gene; V was cut back by 5 bases and J by 6 bases. The DNA of the CDR3 is TGTGCCAGCAGTTTACAGGGGGCGGATGGCTACACCTTC. This sequence encodes CASSLQGADGYTF.

CDR3 in amino acids: CATSRAQGPYEQYF. In DNA, the CDR3 is TGTGCCACCAGCAGAGCACAGGGGCCATACGAGCAGTACTTC. The chain recombines TRBV15 with TRBJ2-7; 7 bases are a match to TRBD1. The CDR3 covers 14 residues. Losses at the gene ends were 1 base for V and 4 bases for J; bases not matched to a gene: 4. The germline gives CDR1 LNHNV, CDR2 YYDKDF (reference sequence).

V usage is TRBV5-8 and J usage is TRBJ2-5, with TRBD1 as a possible D gene (5 bases). The CDR3 consists of 15 residues. Germline CDR1 SGHTS, CDR2 YDEGEE. The V end was cut by 3 bases, the J end by 5 bases, with 17 bases between. The CDR3 DNA sequence: TGTGCCAGCAGCTCCCAGGTCGCAGGGTACGAGACCCAGTACTTC. Protein product: CASSSQVAGYETQYF.

The V gene is TRBV7-7, the J gene TRBJ2-3, with unresolved D. V was cut by 0 bases and J by 6 bases, with 7 bases left in between. CDR3 length: 13 residues. The germline CDR1 and CDR2 sequences are SSHAT and FNYEAQ (reference sequence). The CDR3: CASSLASSDTQYF. The CDR3 region has the DNA TGTGCCAGCAGCTTAGCCTCGTCGGATACGCAGTATTTT.

V and J are TRBV4-1 and TRBJ2-1, with 8 bases lining up with TRBD2. V lost 0 bases and J lost 0; bases outside the gene matches: 4. CDR3 length: 17 residues. Germline V gives CDR1 MGHRA, CDR2 YSYEKL. DNA of the CDR3: TGCGCCAGCAGCCAAGAGGGGACTAGACCCTCCTACAATGAGCAGTTCTTC. Its translation is CASSQEGTRPSYNEQFF.

As for this clone: The junction departs from the called germline gene at one end, perhaps through a read error. The rearrangement joins TRBV7-9 to TRBJ2-7; 7 bases map to TRBD1. CDR1 SEHNR and CDR2 FQNEAQ come from the germline V gene (reference sequence). There are 14 residues in the CDR3. The CDR3 region has the DNA TGTGCCAGCAGCTTAGCAGGGGGCTCCCACGAGCAGTACTTC. Protein: CASSLAGGSHEQYF.

V gene TRBV5-4 combines with J gene TRBJ2-1; D tentatively fits TRBD1 or TRBD2 (6 bases each). Germline CDR1 reads SGHNT; CDR2 reads YYREEE (reference sequence). V lost 0 bases to trimming and J lost 0 bases, with 16 bases between them. The CDR3 sequence is 18 residues long. The CDR3 loop reads CASSLGGAAPYSYNEQFF. DNA for the CDR3: TGTGCCAGCAGCTTGGGGGGGGCAGCGCCTTACTCCTACAATGAGCAGTTCTTC. Complete variable domain (other parts from reference TRBV5-4 and TRBJ2-1): ETGVTQSPTHLIKTRGQQVTLRCSSQSGHNTVSWYQQALGQGPQFIFQYYREEENGRGNFPPRFSGLQFPNYSSELNVNALELDDSALYLCASSLGGAAPYSYNEQFFGPGTRLTVL.